A selection of T cell receptor beta chains follows, all from one sample in a study of T cells in localized non-small cell lung cancer. Clones were read by immunoSEQ multiplex PCR, and TCRdb kept only the in-frame ones, dropping some. The sample lists 13,000 to 15,000 clones, roughly nine tenths occurring once. Here the sequenced sample was peripheral blood mononuclear cells, taken before any cancer treatment. The receptors were sampled from a man aged 40-75 years with stage III lung adenocarcinoma. Both conserved end residues are part of each CDR3. D genes are given only for firm matches. The size field is filled for only some rows; it gives once, few, many or a size class.

v_call: TRBV5-1
j_call: TRBJ2-5
clone_size: NA
d_call: TRBD1
cdr3_aa: CASSPLLTGTEETQYF
cdr3_nt: TGCGCCAGCAGCCCCCTACTAACCGGGACAGAAGAGACCCAGTACTTC

v_call: TRBV5-4
j_call: TRBJ2-3
clone_size: NA
d_call: TRBD2
cdr3_aa: CASSGTSSLTDTQYF
cdr3_nt: TGTGCCAGCAGCGGGACTAGTTCTCTCACAGATACGCAGTATTTT

v_call: TRBV30
j_call: TRBJ1-2
clone_size: NA
d_call: NA
cdr3_aa: CAWRDLDRIYPANYGYTF
cdr3_nt: TGTGCCTGGAGAGACCTGGACAGAATCTACCCCGCTAACTATGGCTACACCTTC

v_call: TRBV5-5
j_call: TRBJ2-7
clone_size: NA
d_call: TRBD2
cdr3_aa: CASSLLRTREGYEQYF
cdr3_nt: TGTGCCAGCAGCTTGCTCAGGACACGGGAGGGGTACGAGCAGTACTTC

v_call: TRBV19
j_call: TRBJ1-1
clone_size: few
d_call: NA
cdr3_aa: CASSMFNTEAFF
cdr3_nt: TGTGCCAGTAGTATGTTCAACACTGAAGCTTTCTTT

v_call: TRBV28
j_call: TRBJ1-4
clone_size: NA
d_call: NA
cdr3_aa: CASSPAGSGNEKLFF
cdr3_nt: TGTGCCAGCAGCCCCGCAGGGAGTGGGAATGAAAAACTGTTTTTT

v_call: TRBV19
j_call: TRBJ2-1
clone_size: once
d_call: NA
cdr3_aa: CASSINKDNEQFF
cdr3_nt: TGTGCCAGTAGTATAAATAAGGATAATGAGCAGTTCTTC

v_call: TRBV4-3
j_call: TRBJ2-4
clone_size: NA
d_call: NA
cdr3_aa: CASSQDGQGINIQYF
cdr3_nt: TGCGCCAGCAGCCAAGATGGCCAGGGAATTAACATTCAGTACTTC

v_call: TRBV30
j_call: TRBJ1-1
clone_size: NA
d_call: NA
cdr3_aa: CAWSLRPNTEAFF
cdr3_nt: TGTGCCTGGAGTCTACGGCCGAACACTGAAGCTTTCTTT

v_call: TRBV9
j_call: TRBJ2-7
clone_size: NA
d_call: TRBD1
cdr3_aa: CASSVRDRAYEQYF
cdr3_nt: TGTGCCAGCAGCGTGAGGGACAGGGCTTACGAGCAGTACTTC

v_call: TRBV29-1
j_call: TRBJ2-2
clone_size: NA
d_call: NA
cdr3_aa: CSVRSGGDTGELFF
cdr3_nt: TGCAGCGTCCGGTCGGGGGGCGACACCGGGGAGCTGTTTTTT

v_call: TRBV15
j_call: TRBJ2-3
clone_size: NA
d_call: TRBD1
cdr3_aa: CATSRDPPFRGHRGNARTDTQYF
cdr3_nt: TGTGCCACCAGCAGAGATCCGCCATTCCGGGGCCACAGGGGTAATGCCCGCACAGATACGCAGTATTTT

v_call: TRBV11-2
j_call: TRBJ2-1
clone_size: few
d_call: TRBD2
cdr3_aa: CASSLNSGVPDYNEQFF
cdr3_nt: TGTGCCAGCAGCTTAAATAGCGGGGTCCCCGATTACAATGAGCAGTTCTTC

v_call: TRBV11-2
j_call: TRBJ2-2
clone_size: NA
d_call: TRBD2
cdr3_aa: CASSLEGGSGELFF
cdr3_nt: TGTGCCAGCAGCTTGGAGGGAGGGTCAGGGGAGCTGTTTTTT

v_call: TRBV6-5
j_call: TRBJ1-5
clone_size: few
d_call: TRBD1
cdr3_aa: CASSLRQGVGQPQHF
cdr3_nt: TGTGCCAGCAGTTTACGACAGGGGGTCGGTCAGCCCCAGCATTTT

v_call: TRBV6-4
j_call: TRBJ2-2
clone_size: NA
d_call: NA
cdr3_aa: CASSDSDTGELFF
cdr3_nt: TGTGCCAGCAGTGACTCGGACACCGGGGAGCTGTTTTTT

v_call: TRBV5-4
j_call: TRBJ2-5
clone_size: NA
d_call: NA
cdr3_aa: CASSLGTKAQETQYF
cdr3_nt: TGTGCCAGCAGCTTGGGGACTAAGGCCCAAGAGACCCAGTACTTC

v_call: TRBV6-1
j_call: TRBJ2-5
clone_size: NA
d_call: TRBD2
cdr3_aa: CASSEMPLSGLAGGETQYF
cdr3_nt: TGTGCCAGCAGTGAAATGCCCCTCTCTGGACTAGCGGGAGGTGAGACCCAGTACTTC

v_call: TRBV4-3
j_call: TRBJ2-6
clone_size: NA
d_call: TRBD1
cdr3_aa: CASSPGRDSSSGANVLTF
cdr3_nt: TGCGCCAGCAGCCCGGGACGGGACAGCAGCTCTGGGGCCAACGTCCTGACTTTC

v_call: TRBV29-1
j_call: TRBJ1-1
clone_size: NA
d_call: TRBD1
cdr3_aa: CSVRQGPNTEAFF
cdr3_nt: TGCAGCGTCAGACAGGGACCGAACACTGAAGCTTTCTTT

v_call: TRBV19
j_call: TRBJ2-7
clone_size: NA
d_call: NA
cdr3_aa: CASSMIGSYEQYF
cdr3_nt: TGTGCCAGTAGTATGATCGGGTCCTACGAGCAGTACTTC

v_call: TRBV10-2
j_call: TRBJ1-2
clone_size: NA
d_call: NA
cdr3_aa: CATWAGSYGYTF
cdr3_nt: TGCGCCACATGGGCAGGAAGCTATGGCTACACCTTC

v_call: TRBV28
j_call: TRBJ1-2
clone_size: NA
d_call: NA
cdr3_aa: CASSFPGINYGYTF
cdr3_nt: TGTGCCAGCAGTTTCCCAGGGATAAACTATGGCTACACCTTC

v_call: TRBV19
j_call: TRBJ2-1
clone_size: NA
d_call: TRBD1
cdr3_aa: CASSQGQAHNEQFF
cdr3_nt: TGTGCCAGTAGCCAGGGACAGGCCCACAATGAGCAGTTCTTC

v_call: TRBV10-2
j_call: TRBJ1-5
clone_size: NA
d_call: NA
cdr3_aa: CASCRARSNQPQHF
cdr3_nt: TGCGCCAGCTGTCGAGCGAGGAGCAATCAGCCCCAGCATTTT

v_call: TRBV4-1
j_call: TRBJ1-1
clone_size: few
d_call: NA
cdr3_aa: CASRPTAANTEAFF
cdr3_nt: TGCGCCAGCCGGCCTACAGCGGCGAACACTGAAGCTTTCTTT

v_call: TRBV5-1
j_call: TRBJ2-1
clone_size: NA
d_call: TRBD2
cdr3_aa: CASSDIAGGRNEQFF
cdr3_nt: TGCGCCAGCAGTGATATAGCGGGGGGACGAAATGAGCAGTTCTTC

v_call: TRBV29-1
j_call: TRBJ1-3
clone_size: once
d_call: TRBD1
cdr3_aa: CSVGGQGGSGNTIYF
cdr3_nt: TGCAGCGTTGGGGGACAGGGTGGTTCTGGAAACACCATATATTTT

v_call: TRBV6-6
j_call: TRBJ1-2
clone_size: NA
d_call: NA
cdr3_aa: CASSYSTDIDYGYTF
cdr3_nt: TGTGCCAGCAGTTACTCGACAGATATTGACTATGGCTACACCTTC

v_call: TRBV19
j_call: TRBJ2-1
clone_size: NA
d_call: TRBD2
cdr3_aa: CASSRILAAYNEQFF
cdr3_nt: TGTGCCAGTTCGAGAATTCTAGCGGCCTACAATGAGCAGTTCTTC

v_call: TRBV7-2
j_call: TRBJ2-7
clone_size: NA
d_call: NA
cdr3_aa: CASSQGRGSYEQYF
cdr3_nt: TGTGCCAGCAGCCAAGGACGGGGATCCTACGAGCAGTACTTC

v_call: TRBV28
j_call: TRBJ2-6
clone_size: NA
d_call: NA
cdr3_aa: CASSLATGANVLTF
cdr3_nt: TGTGCCAGCAGTTTAGCTACAGGAGCCAACGTCCTGACTTTC

v_call: TRBV6-5
j_call: TRBJ2-5
clone_size: NA
d_call: TRBD2
cdr3_aa: CASRPSGKETQYF
cdr3_nt: TGTGCCAGCAGGCCTAGCGGGAAAGAGACCCAGTACTTC

v_call: TRBV27
j_call: TRBJ2-2
clone_size: once
d_call: NA
cdr3_aa: CASRQGRAGELFF
cdr3_nt: TGTGCCAGCCGACAGGGGAGGGCCGGGGAGCTGTTTTTT

v_call: TRBV5-4
j_call: TRBJ2-7
clone_size: NA
d_call: NA
cdr3_aa: CASSLEAYEQYF
cdr3_nt: TGTGCCAGCAGCTTGGAGGCCTACGAGCAGTACTTC

v_call: TRBV7-9
j_call: TRBJ2-7
clone_size: NA
d_call: TRBD2
cdr3_aa: CASSLAVGGLAYEQYF
cdr3_nt: TGTGCCAGCAGCTTAGCGGTGGGAGGGTTAGCCTACGAGCAGTACTTC

v_call: TRBV10-3
j_call: TRBJ2-3
clone_size: NA
d_call: TRBD1
cdr3_aa: CATKGGIVTDTQYF
cdr3_nt: TGTGCCACCAAAGGGGGCATCGTCACAGATACGCAGTATTTT

v_call: TRBV5-1
j_call: TRBJ2-7
clone_size: NA
d_call: NA
cdr3_aa: CASSLEGGSLYEQYF
cdr3_nt: TGCGCCAGCAGCTTGGAAGGGGGAAGCCTCTACGAGCAGTACTTC

v_call: TRBV6-5
j_call: TRBJ1-1
clone_size: NA
d_call: NA
cdr3_aa: CASSWGGSNTEAFF
cdr3_nt: TGTGCCAGCAGTTGGGGGGGGTCGAACACTGAAGCTTTCTTT

v_call: TRBV9
j_call: TRBJ2-2
clone_size: NA
d_call: NA
cdr3_aa: CASSVEGAGELFF
cdr3_nt: TGTGCCAGCAGCGTAGAGGGGGCCGGGGAGCTGTTTTTT

v_call: TRBV7-9
j_call: TRBJ2-1
clone_size: few
d_call: TRBD2
cdr3_aa: CASSSKTGLADNEQFF
cdr3_nt: TGTGCCAGCAGTTCAAAGACGGGACTAGCCGACAATGAGCAGTTCTTC

v_call: TRBV20-1
j_call: TRBJ2-3
clone_size: NA
d_call: NA
cdr3_aa: CSASTSDTQYF
cdr3_nt: TGCAGTGCTAGTACGTCAGATACGCAGTATTTT

v_call: TRBV5-6
j_call: TRBJ1-3
clone_size: NA
d_call: NA
cdr3_aa: CASSLPVGSGNTIYF
cdr3_nt: TGTGCCAGCAGCCTCCCCGTAGGCTCTGGAAACACCATATATTTT